The entry below describes one T cell receptor beta chain. This record comes from a study of PD-L1 blockade in urothelial cancer. For the study at large: Earlier, patients had received 0 to 3 chemotherapy regimens. After treatment start, blood was analyzed at 3 weeks (second dose) and at 6 weeks.

Produced via immunoSEQ multiplex PCR; TCRdb's table is partial and in-frame only. This sample has around 93,000 clones, with roughly 85% found just once. Time point noted: peripheral blood 6 weeks after treatment start. The germline CDR1 and CDR2 sequences are KGHSH and LQKENI. This CDR3 is built from 14 residues. The ends lost 3 bases at V and 2 bases at J; junction bases unmatched: 4. The sample in question was PBMCs, obtained around atezolizumab (anti-PD-L1) treatment. This chain connects TRBV18 to TRBJ2-7, with 7 bases matching TRBD1. The TCR comes from a man in his 70s with urothelial cancer. The CDR3 reads CASSPATGAYEQYF. CDR3 DNA: TGTGCCAGCTCACCCGCCACAGGGGCCTACGAGCAGTACTTC.